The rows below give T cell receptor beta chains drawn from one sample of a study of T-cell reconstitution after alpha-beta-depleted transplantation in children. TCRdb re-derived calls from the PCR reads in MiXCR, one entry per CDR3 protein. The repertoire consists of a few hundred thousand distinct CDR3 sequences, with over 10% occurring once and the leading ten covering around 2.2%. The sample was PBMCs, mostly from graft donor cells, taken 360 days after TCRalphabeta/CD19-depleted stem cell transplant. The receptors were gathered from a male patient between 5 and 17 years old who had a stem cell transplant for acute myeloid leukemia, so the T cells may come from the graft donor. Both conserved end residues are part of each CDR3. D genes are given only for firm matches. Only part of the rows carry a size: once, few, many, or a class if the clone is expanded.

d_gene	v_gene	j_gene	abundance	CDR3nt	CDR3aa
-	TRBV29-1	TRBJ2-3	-	TGCAGCGTTGAATCGTCTAGTTATAGCACAGATACGCAGTATTTT	CSVESSSYSTDTQYF
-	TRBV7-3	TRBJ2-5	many	TGTGCCAGCAGTCCCGCGGACGAAGAGACCCAGTACTTC	CASSPADEETQYF
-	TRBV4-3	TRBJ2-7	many	TGCGCCAGCAGCCAAGATGATTTGGGTAACGAGCAGTACTTC	CASSQDDLGNEQYF
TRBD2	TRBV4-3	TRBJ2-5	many	TGCGCCAGCAGCCTTCATTTAGCGGGAGGCTGGGAGACCCAGTACTTC	CASSLHLAGGWETQYF
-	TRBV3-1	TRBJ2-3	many	TGTGCCAGCAGCCTAAACCGAGGGTTGGGGCCAGATACGCAGTATTTT	CASSLNRGLGPDTQYF
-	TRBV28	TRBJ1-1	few	TGTGCCAGCAGTTTCCCCATGAACACTGAAGCTTTCTTT	CASSFPMNTEAFF
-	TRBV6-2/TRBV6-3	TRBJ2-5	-	TGTGCCAGCAGGAGGTCTATACAAGGACAAGAGACCCAGTACTTC	CASRRSIQGQETQYF
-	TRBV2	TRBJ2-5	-	TGTGCCAGCAAAGGGGGAGAGTACCAAGAGACCCAGTACTTC	CASKGGEYQETQYF
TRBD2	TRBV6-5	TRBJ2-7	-	TGTGCCAGCAGTTACTCGACTTGGGAGGGGCGGTACGAGCAGTACTTC	CASSYSTWEGRYEQYF
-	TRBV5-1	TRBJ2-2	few	TGCGCCAGCACCCCTCGCGAAGGGAACACCGGGGAGCTGTTTTTT	CASTPREGNTGELFF
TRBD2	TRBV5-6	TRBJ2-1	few	TGTGCCAGCAGCTGGCTGACCTTACTGGGGGGGTCTCACTACAATGAGCAGTTCTTC	CASSWLTLLGGSHYNEQFF
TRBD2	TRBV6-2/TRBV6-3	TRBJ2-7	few	TGTGCCAGCAGTTACGAAGGCGGGAGGCTAAACGAGCAGTACTTC	CASSYEGGRLNEQYF
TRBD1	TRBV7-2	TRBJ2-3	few	TGTGCCAGCAGCCCGGGACAGGGACCCCTAACAGATACGCAGTATTTT	CASSPGQGPLTDTQYF
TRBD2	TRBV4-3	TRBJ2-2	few	TGCGCCAGCAGCCAGGGAGATGCAGCGGGAGCGAACACCGGGGAGCTGTTTTTT	CASSQGDAAGANTGELFF
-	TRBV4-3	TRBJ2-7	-	TGCGCCAGCAGCCAATTGTCGGGGTCCGCCTACGAGCAGTACTTC	CASSQLSGSAYEQYF
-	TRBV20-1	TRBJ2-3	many	TGCAGTGCTAGGCTCCTCACAGATACGCAGTATTTT	CSARLLTDTQYF
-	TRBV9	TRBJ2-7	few	TGTGCCAGCAGCGTAGGGGTGACTATCTCAGGGGCTACATACGAGCAGTACTTC	CASSVGVTISGATYEQYF
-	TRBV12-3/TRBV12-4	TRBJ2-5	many	TGTGCCAGCAGAAGAGGAGGGCGGGGAGAGACCCAGTACTTC	CASRRGGRGETQYF
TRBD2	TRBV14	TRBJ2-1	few	TGTGCCAGCAGCCAAGACCGGACTAGCGGGAGAGGTATTCGAAATGAGCAGTTCTTC	CASSQDRTSGRGIRNEQFF
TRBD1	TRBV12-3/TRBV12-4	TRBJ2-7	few	TGTGCCAGCAGTCCCCGGGACAGATACTCCTACGAGCAGTACTTC	CASSPRDRYSYEQYF
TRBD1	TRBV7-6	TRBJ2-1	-	TGTGCCAGCAGCTTAGGGACAGGCTTCAATGAGCAGTTCTTC	CASSLGTGFNEQFF
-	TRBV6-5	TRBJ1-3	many	TGTGCCAGCAGTTACGCCGGGACCTCTGGAAACACCATATATTTT	CASSYAGTSGNTIYF
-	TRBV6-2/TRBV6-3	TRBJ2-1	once	TGTGCCAGCATGAAGGGTGGAGGTAGGTTCGATGAGCAGTTCTTC	CASMKGGGRFDEQFF
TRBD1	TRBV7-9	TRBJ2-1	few	TGTGCCAGCAGCTTATTAGGGACAGGGGTATACAATGAGCAGTTCTTC	CASSLLGTGVYNEQFF
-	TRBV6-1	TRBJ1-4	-	TGTGCCAGCAGAAAAAACAGGGCAACTAATGAAAAACTGTTTTTT	CASRKNRATNEKLFF
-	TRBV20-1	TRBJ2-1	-	TGCAGTGCCCGGGACGGTGGATCCAATGAGCAGTTCTTC	CSARDGGSNEQFF
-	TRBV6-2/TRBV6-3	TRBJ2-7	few	TGTGCCAGCAGTTACGGTGGGGTTTACTCCTACGAGCAGTACTTC	CASSYGGVYSYEQYF
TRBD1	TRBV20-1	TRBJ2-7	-	TGCAGTGCTAGGGAAGACAGGGACGTCTCCTACGAGCAGTACTTC	CSAREDRDVSYEQYF
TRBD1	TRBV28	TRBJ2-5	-	TGTGCCAGCACCTTATCCGGGACAGGAAAACAAGAGACCCAGTACTTC	CASTLSGTGKQETQYF
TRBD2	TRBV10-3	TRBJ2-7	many	TGTGCCATCAGTGGAACGTCGGGGGGTTTATACGAGCAGTACTTC	CAISGTSGGLYEQYF
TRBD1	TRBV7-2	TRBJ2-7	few	TGTGCCAGCAGCTTTGGGACAGACTACGAGCAGTACTTC	CASSFGTDYEQYF
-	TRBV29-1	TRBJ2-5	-	TGCAGCGCTCATTCCGGGGCTCAAGAGACCCAGTACTTC	CSAHSGAQETQYF
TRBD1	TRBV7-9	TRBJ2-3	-	TGTGCCAGCAGCTTCGGACAGGGAATGTCAGATACGCAGTATTTT	CASSFGQGMSDTQYF
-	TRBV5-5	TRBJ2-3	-	TGTGCCAGCAGCCCCGGACGATGGGAGGCAGATACGCAGTATTTT	CASSPGRWEADTQYF
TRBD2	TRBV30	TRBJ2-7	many	TGTGCCTGGAGTGCAACTAGCGGGATCGGCGAGCAGTACTTC	CAWSATSGIGEQYF
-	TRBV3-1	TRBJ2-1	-	TGTGCCAGCAGCCAAGATGGGCAGACTGTCCCCAATGAGCAGTTCTTC	CASSQDGQTVPNEQFF
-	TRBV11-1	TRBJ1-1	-	TGTGCCAGCAGCTTGTTTTCGAGTATCGGTACTGAAGCTTTCTTT	CASSLFSSIGTEAFF
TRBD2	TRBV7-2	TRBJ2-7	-	TGTGCCAGCAGCTTATATGTCGGGAGCGGGAGCTCCTACGAGCAGTACTTC	CASSLYVGSGSSYEQYF
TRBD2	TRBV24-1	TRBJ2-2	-	TGTGCCACCAGTGAACCTACTAGCGGGAGGCCCTCGAACACCGGGGAGCTGTTTTTT	CATSEPTSGRPSNTGELFF
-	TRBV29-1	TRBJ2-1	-	TGCAGCGGCGGACAGATCCCGTACAATGAGCAGTTCTTC	CSGGQIPYNEQFF
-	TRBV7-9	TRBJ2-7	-	TGTGCCAGCAGCTTAGCGCTCGGCTTC	CASSLALGF
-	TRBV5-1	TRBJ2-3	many	TGCGCCAGCAGCTTGGCGGGGGCAGGGGGAACAGATACGCAGTATTTT	CASSLAGAGGTDTQYF
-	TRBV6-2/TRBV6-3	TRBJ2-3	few	TGTGCCAGCAATCGGGGGCTAGGTGATACGCAGTATTTT	CASNRGLGDTQYF
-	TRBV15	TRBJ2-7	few	TGTGCCACCAGCAGTACCGGGACTTCCTCCTACGAGCAGTACTTC	CATSSTGTSSYEQYF
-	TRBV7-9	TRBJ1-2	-	TGTGCCAGCAGCTTATCTGAACTTGTTGTTCACTATGGCTACACCTTC	CASSLSELVVHYGYTF
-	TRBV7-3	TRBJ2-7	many	TGTGCCAGCAGCTTAGGGCTGAGTGAACCTTACGAGCAGTACTTC	CASSLGLSEPYEQYF